The source of this T cell receptor (beta chain) is a study of blood T cell repertoires in COVID-19 (dated by TCRdb to about 2020). Looking at the study overall: Collaborator samples came from the United States, Italy and Spain and covered acute and convalescent phases of COVID-19. A freely available public database, intended as a resource for researchers studying the immune response to SARS-CoV-2, is where the repertoires were released. Where available, HLA class I and class II types were taken from metadata supplied by the sample provider and were not determined by assay-based typing. Subjects who had been exposed to COVID-19, were actively infected with it, or had recovered from it provided the deeply sampled blood TCRbeta repertoires that made up the dataset. Sample metadata almost always included a de-identified subject ID, COVID-19 status, age in years and sex. The material from the prospective study consisted of cDNA or gDNA derived from T cells, B-cell-depleted T cells, or PBMCs. Samples were obtained from the ongoing ImmuneRACE study (first 160 participants) and from 1,200 or so subjects provided by 6 global collaborators.

The paper as a whole reports these results and caveats: Clinical and demographic metadata were provided uncurated, with the amount varying by source and participant.

Participants in the prospective study were aged about 18 to 95 years, lived in 20 to 30 United States geographic areas, and enrolled through a virtual design. In the prospective study, cohorts were assigned on the basis of participant-reported clinical history obtained from a screening survey and a study questionnaire. Recovered participants in ImmuneRACE Cohort 3 were defined as having two consecutive negative NP/OP PCR tests, clearance from a healthcare professional, or resolution of symptoms. In the prospective study, whole blood, serum and a nasopharyngeal or oropharyngeal swab were collected from each participant by mobile phlebotomists. Prospective study participants could optionally give additional blood draws and questionnaires over an approximately 2-month period. Before DNA extraction, prospective study blood samples were shipped either frozen or at room temperature. The immunoSEQ Assay, a bias-controlled multiplex PCR, was used to amplify TCRbeta CDR3 regions from genomic DNA. The source study handled its data this way. The number of nucleated cells in each sample was estimated from the amplification of reference gene primers within the assay. Sequence reads were collapsed and filtered to measure the absolute abundance of every unique TCRbeta CDR3 rearrangement. For each sample, productive Simpson clonality was calculated by taking the square root of Simpson's diversity index across productive rearrangements. As stored in TCRdb, this immuneACCESS dataset retains in-frame rearrangements with V and J assigned. A fraction of the clones does not appear; measured against another copy, unresolved V genes explain less than half of the discrepancy, and the remainder lacks a known reason. Clone size and V and J calls were adopted from that table, with D and trimming inferred from the DNA. Present in this sample are hundreds of thousands of clones, about four fifths of which were seen just once. Jointly, the top ten make up approximately 6.8% of the sample.

The CDR3 starts with the cysteine, ends with the phenylalanine, and has 16 residues. The read is trimmed to its CDR3 DNA, 48 bases read in frame from base 1. CDR1 LGHDT and CDR2 YNNKEL are derived from the germline V gene (reference sequence). Compared with germline, V lacks 1 base and J lacks 4 bases; bases without a gene match: 8. A note on this clone: Its specific antigen is unknown. Qualities for individual bases were not recorded, and no much larger clone is one base off.

The receptor comes from a middle-aged woman who had recovered from COVID-19. The chain uses TRBV3-1 (or the pseudogene TRBV3-2) and TRBJ2-3, and TRBD2 matches 7 of the central bases. The specimen sequenced was PBMCs or T cells enriched from blood (not recorded which). The DNA sequence is given as TGTGCCAGCAGCCAAGCGTGGCGGGAGCTCCCAGATACGCAGTATTTT. This yields the protein CASSQAWRELPDTQYF.